Shown below are 21 T cell receptor beta chains from a single sample sequenced in a study of identical twins. TCRdb itself ran the 5' RACE reads through MiXCR, one entry per CDR3 protein. In the table there are around 340,000 distinct CDR3 sequences, approximately 8.7% of which are singletons. The specimen sequenced was naive T cells sorted from blood. The receptors come from a woman in her 50s in good health.

This clonotype was detected only a few times. The junction differs from germline at one of its ends, possibly a read error. The chain combines TRBV28 with TRBJ2-1; unclear D gene. Germline assignment: CDR1 MDHEN and CDR2 SYDVKM. The CDR3 contains 12 residues. CDR3 sequence reads: CASSFSQAYPTF. The CDR3 coding sequence is TGTGCCAGCAGTTTCAGTCAGGCCTATCCCACGTTC. The full variable domain, with the rest looked up from reference TRBV28 and TRBJ2-1, is DVKVTQSSRYLVKRTGEKVFLECVQDMDHENMFWYRQDPGLGLRLIYFSYDVKMKEKGDIPEGYSVSREKKERFSLILESASTNQTSMYLCASSFSQAYPTFGPGTRLTVL.

At least ten counts were recorded for this clonotype. The chain links TRBV14 to TRBJ2-5; 7 nucleotides align to TRBD1. V shed 4 bases and J 2 bases; nucleotides not matched to a gene: 10. The CDR3 totals 16 residues. Looked up from germline, CDR1 is SGHDN and CDR2 is FVKESK. The CDR3 spells CASSLRTGLSQETQYF. CDR3 nucleotide sequence: TGTGCCAGCAGCCTTAGGACAGGCCTGAGTCAAGAGACCCAGTACTTC.

The rearrangement links TRBV7-3 to TRBJ2-1; D is perhaps TRBD2 (5 bases). Germline lookup yields CDR1 SGHTA and CDR2 FQGTGA. The length of the CDR3 is 15 residues. V dropped 2 bases and J dropped 9 bases, with 17 bases sitting between them. The CDR3 nucleotides read TGTGCCAGCAGCTTAGAGTCTAGCTTAATTGGTGAGCAGTTCTTC. It specifies CASSLESSLIGEQFF.

The rearrangement uses TRBV27 and TRBJ1-2; the D is unclear. V lost 3 bases, J lost 1 base, and 15 bases lay in between. This CDR3 contains 16 residues. CDR1 is MNHEY, CDR2 SMNVEV, per germline (reference sequence). The CDR3 is CASSLRRPGSNYGYTF. As DNA, the CDR3 is TGTGCCAGCAGTTTGCGCAGACCCGGGAGTAACTATGGCTACACCTTC.

This chain joins TRBV13 and TRBJ2-6; 10 bases agree with TRBD2. Germline loops: CDR1 PRHDT, CDR2 FYEKMQ (reference sequence). This CDR3 spans 18 amino acids. With V trimmed by 5 bases and J by 1 base, 8 bases remained unmatched. The CDR3 DNA reads TGTGCCAGCAGCCCTTCTAGCGGGAGTAGGTCTGGGGCCAACGTCCTGACTTTC. This gives the protein CASSPSSGSRSGANVLTF.

The table lists this clonotype with a few counts. The chain combines TRBV18 with TRBJ2-2, with 8 bases lining up with TRBD2. This CDR3 spans 17 amino acids. The germline gives CDR1 KGHSH, CDR2 LQKENI. After removal of 1 base from V and 6 bases from J, the junction contained 10 bases not matched to a gene. CDR3 nucleotides: TGTGCCAGCTCACCACAAGCCTCGAGCGGGAGCCCCGGGGAGCTGTTTTTT. Encoded protein: CASSPQASSGSPGELFF. Drawing the rest from reference TRBV18 and TRBJ2-2, the complete variable domain is NAGVMQNPRHLVRRRGQEARLRCSPMKGHSHVYWYRQLPEEGLKFMVYLQKENIIDESGMPKERFSAEFPKEGPSILRIQQVVRGDSAAYFCASSPQASSGSPGELFFGEGSRLTVL.

On this clonotype: Germline and junction disagree at one end, which may indicate a read error. The chain links TRBV3-1 to TRBJ2-7; D unresolved. The germline CDR1 and CDR2 sequences are LGHDT and YNNKEL (reference sequence). The CDR3 length is 13 residues. The CDR3 protein is CASSPTSSCEQYF. CDR3 nucleotides: TGTGCCAGCAGCCCTACGAGCTCCTGCGAGCAGTACTTC.

The genes are TRBV10-3 and TRBJ2-2; the D gene is possibly TRBD2 (6 bases). The CDR3 has 12 amino acids. The germline V gene has CDR1 ENHRY and CDR2 SYGVKD. Trimming stripped 6 bases from V and 6 bases from J, with 8 bases between. CDR3 sequence reads: CAIRPGAGELFF. The CDR3 DNA is TGTGCCATCAGGCCGGGGGCCGGGGAGCTGTTTTTT.

This clonotype was observed a few times. This chain joins TRBV7-8 and TRBJ1-4; 7 bases align to TRBD1. CDR1 is SGHVS and CDR2 is FQNEAQ in the germline V gene. Unmatched junction bases numbered 13, after V lost 1 base and J lost 8 bases. The CDR3 runs to 17 residues. The CDR3 bases are TGTGCCAGCAGCTTAGGGGTACAGGGGCCCTCAGGGGAAAAACTGTTTTTT. This sequence encodes CASSLGVQGPSGEKLFF.

This clonotype showed up just a few times. The chain couples TRBV7-3 to TRBJ2-2; weak D call: TRBD1 (5 bases). The CDR3 contains 14 residues. Germline V gives CDR1 SGHTA, CDR2 FQGTGA. V shed 1 base and J shed 7 bases, with 10 bases lying between them. CDR3 loop: CASSLKGLGGELFF. The CDR3 coding sequence is TGTGCCAGCAGCTTAAAGGGGCTAGGCGGGGAGCTGTTTTTT.

This clonotype was counted ten times or more. V is TRBV5-1 and J is TRBJ1-4; 9 bases are shared with TRBD1. V shed 7 bases, J shed 8 bases, and the junction held 9 bases outside the gene matches. The length of the CDR3 is 14 residues. CDR1 SGHRS and CDR2 YFSETQ come from the germline V gene. This CDR3 reads CASARGQGVEKLFF. For the CDR3, the DNA is TGCGCCAGCGCCCGGGGACAGGGAGTCGAAAAACTGTTTTTT.

V gene TRBV5-1 combines with J gene TRBJ2-6; the D call may be TRBD1 or TRBD2 (5 bases each). The V end was cut by 6 bases, the J end by 2 bases, with 15 bases between. The CDR3 spans 16 residues. Per the germline V gene, CDR1 is SGHRS and CDR2 is YFSETQ. The CDR3 here is CASTGIRGPGANVLTF. The DNA of the CDR3 is TGCGCCAGCACGGGGATCCGGGGACCTGGGGCCAACGTCCTGACTTTC.

This clonotype was detected ten times or more. The V and J genes are TRBV11-2 and TRBJ2-5; 7 bases are a match to TRBD1. This CDR3 is 16 amino acids long. The ends lost 2 bases at V and 5 bases at J; junction bases unmatched: 11. Germline values: CDR1 SGHAT, CDR2 FQNNGV. The CDR3 here is CASSLRVRGPDETQYF. CDR3 coding DNA: TGTGCCAGCAGCTTACGCGTGAGGGGGCCTGACGAGACCCAGTACTTC.

There are a few counts of this clonotype. The V call is TRBV11-1, the J call TRBJ2-1; D remains unclear. From germline, CDR1 is SGHAT and CDR2 FQDESV (reference sequence). The CDR3 consists of 15 residues. Trimming took 2 bases from V and 3 from J, leaving 11 bases between them. The CDR3 protein is CASSLMVALYNEQFF. The DNA for the CDR3 is TGTGCCAGCAGCTTAATGGTGGCCCTCTACAATGAGCAGTTCTTC.

This clonotype was found many times. The chain employs TRBV20-1 and TRBJ1-1, with D hard to call. Trimming pared 3 bases from V and 6 bases from J, leaving 11 bases between. The CDR3 contains 12 residues. The germline V gene encodes CDR1 DFQATT and CDR2 SNEGSKA (reference sequence). The CDR3 is CSASGLAPEAFF. The CDR3 DNA reads TGCAGTGCTAGCGGGTTAGCTCCTGAAGCTTTCTTT.

The chain combines TRBV12-3 or TRBV12-4 with TRBJ2-1; D remains ambiguous. The germline V and J ends were trimmed by 2 bases and 1 base, with 6 bases remaining between them. The CDR3 extends over 14 amino acids. CDR3 nucleotides: TGTGCCAGCAGTTTATCGGAGTCCTACAATGAGCAGTTCTTC. It encodes CASSLSESYNEQFF.

In this sample, this clonotype turned up a few times. The chain employs TRBV27 and TRBJ2-1; TRBD2 matches at 10 bases. V lost 6 bases and J lost 2; bases outside the gene matches: 7. This CDR3 region has 16 residues. The V gene's germline CDR1 is MNHEY and CDR2 SMNVEV (reference sequence). Here the CDR3 reads CASSQDGTSAYNEQFF. CDR3 DNA: TGTGCCAGCAGCCAAGACGGGACTAGCGCCTACAATGAGCAGTTCTTC.

V gene TRBV3-1 combines with J gene TRBJ1-1; D is possibly TRBD1 (5 bases). The germline gives CDR1 LGHDT, CDR2 YNNKEL (reference sequence). The V gene lost 1 base and the J gene lost 12 bases, with 21 bases spanning the gap. This CDR3 has 15 amino acids. The CDR3 DNA reads as TGTGCCAGCAGCCAAGTAATATCGCCAGGGCCAAGAACTTTCTTT. This gives the protein CASSQVISPGPRTFF. Variable domain in full (rest from reference TRBV3-1 and TRBJ1-1): DTAVSQTPKYLVTQMGNDKSIKCEQNLGHDTMYWYKQDSKKFLKIMFSYNNKELIINETVPNRFSPKSPDKAHLNLHINSLELGDSAVYFCASSQVISPGPRTFFGQGTRLTVV.

The chain links TRBV12-3 or TRBV12-4 to TRBJ2-3; 11 positions agree with TRBD1. V was pared by 5 bases and J by 5 bases, with 9 bases of the junction left unmatched. This CDR3 spans 16 amino acids. The CDR3 DNA sequence: TGTGCCAGCAGTCCTTATGGACAGGGGGCAAAAGATACGCAGTATTTT. It translates to CASSPYGQGAKDTQYF.

This chain links TRBV5-6 with TRBJ2-7, with 7 positions matching TRBD2. The CDR3 totals 15 residues. V lost 3 bases to trimming and J lost 1 base; unmatched junction nucleotides: 7. Germline-derived CDR1 and CDR2 are SGHDT and YYEEEE. CDR3 residues: CASSWVAGASYEQYF. CDR3 bases: TGTGCCAGCAGCTGGGTGGCGGGAGCGTCCTACGAGCAGTACTTC.

The sample holds a few counts of this clonotype. This rearrangement joins TRBV11-2 to TRBJ2-2; no firm D call. With 1 base removed from V and 5 bases from J, the gap between germline ends came to 11 bases. Germline V lookup: CDR1 SGHAT, CDR2 FQNNGV. The CDR3 extends over 15 amino acids. The DNA for the CDR3 is TGTGCCAGCAGCTTAGCGTCAGGATCGACCGGGGAGCTGTTTTTT. As protein: CASSLASGSTGELFF. Full variable domain (rest looked up from reference TRBV11-2 and TRBJ2-2): EAGVAQSPRYKIIEKRQSVAFWCNPISGHATLYWYQQILGQGPKLLIQFQNNGVVDDSQLPKDRFSAERLKGVDSTLKIQPAKLEDSAVYLCASSLASGSTGELFFGEGSRLTVL.